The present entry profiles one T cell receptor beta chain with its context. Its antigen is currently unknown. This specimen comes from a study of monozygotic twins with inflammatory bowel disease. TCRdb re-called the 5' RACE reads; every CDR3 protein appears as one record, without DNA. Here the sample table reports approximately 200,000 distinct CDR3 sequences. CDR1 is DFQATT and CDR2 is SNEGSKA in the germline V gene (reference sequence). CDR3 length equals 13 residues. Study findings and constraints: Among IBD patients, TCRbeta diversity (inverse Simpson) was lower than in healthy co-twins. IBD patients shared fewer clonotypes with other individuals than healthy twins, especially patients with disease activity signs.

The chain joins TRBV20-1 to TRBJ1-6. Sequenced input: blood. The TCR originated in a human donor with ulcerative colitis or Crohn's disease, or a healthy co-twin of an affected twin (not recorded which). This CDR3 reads CSAVDGNNSPLHF.